The clone carrying this T cell receptor (beta chain) was counted ten times or more. No antigen is known for it. CDR3 length: 13 amino acids. CDR1 is MGHRA, CDR2 YSYEKL, per germline. Trimming stripped 1 base from V and 6 bases from J, with 8 bases between. Lactation, pregnancy, other autoimmune disease or uncontrolled infection led to exclusion of patients. PBMCs came from 10 ml fresh peripheral blood. This sample stems from a study of T cells in Graves' hyperthyroidism and ophthalmopathy. Overall study results and limits: Using 13 V-J features, a model discriminated ophthalmopathy from stable hyperthyroidism. Most thyroid-expanded clonotypes above 0.001 were also found in blood.

The source material, RNA transcripts, was used to amplify TCR beta CDR3 regions. HTBI primers were employed in a first-round RT-PCR of the TCR CDR3. MiXCR, run by TCRdb on the multiplex PCR reads, gives a single entry per CDR3 protein. The sample yields roughly 740,000 distinct CDR3 sequences, roughly 17% seen once. Input material: blood. The chain is built from TRBV4-1 and TRBJ2-3, with D perhaps matching TRBD1 (5 bases). This clonotype originated in a young man with Graves' hyperthyroidism. The CDR3 loop reads CASSQASGDTQYF. DNA for the CDR3: TGCGCCAGCAGCCAAGCCTCAGGGGATACGCAGTATTTT.